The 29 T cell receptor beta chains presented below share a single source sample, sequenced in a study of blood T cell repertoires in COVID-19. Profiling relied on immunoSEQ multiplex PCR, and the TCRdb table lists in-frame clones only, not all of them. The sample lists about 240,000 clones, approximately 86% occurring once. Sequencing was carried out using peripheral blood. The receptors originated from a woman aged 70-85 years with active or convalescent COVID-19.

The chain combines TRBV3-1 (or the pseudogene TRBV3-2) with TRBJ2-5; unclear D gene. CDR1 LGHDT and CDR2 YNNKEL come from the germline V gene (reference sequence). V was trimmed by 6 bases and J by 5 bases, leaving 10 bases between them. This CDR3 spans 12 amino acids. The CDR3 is CASRPLGETQYF. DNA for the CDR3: TGTGCCAGCAGACCGCTCGGGGAGACCCAGTACTTC.

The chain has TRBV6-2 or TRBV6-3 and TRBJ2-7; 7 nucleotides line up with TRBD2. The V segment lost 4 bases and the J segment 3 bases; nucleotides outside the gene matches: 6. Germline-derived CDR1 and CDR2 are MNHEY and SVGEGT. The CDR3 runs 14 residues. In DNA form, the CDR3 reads TGTGCCAGCAGTTGGGGGAGGGAGGTCTACGAGCAGTACTTC. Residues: CASSWGREVYEQYF.

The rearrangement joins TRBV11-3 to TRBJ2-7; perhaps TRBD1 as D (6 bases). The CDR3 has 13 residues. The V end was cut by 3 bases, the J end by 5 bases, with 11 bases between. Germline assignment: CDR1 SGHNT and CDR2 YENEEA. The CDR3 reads CASSLRRQDEQYF. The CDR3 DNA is TGTGCCAGCAGCTTGCGACGACAGGACGAGCAGTACTTC.

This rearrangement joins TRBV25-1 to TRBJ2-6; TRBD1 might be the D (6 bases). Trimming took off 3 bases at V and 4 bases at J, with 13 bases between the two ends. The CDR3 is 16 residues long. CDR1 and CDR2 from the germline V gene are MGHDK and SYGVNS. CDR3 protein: CASSDPYRAGANVLTF. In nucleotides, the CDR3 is TGTGCCAGCAGTGACCCCTACAGGGCCGGGGCCAACGTCCTGACTTTC.

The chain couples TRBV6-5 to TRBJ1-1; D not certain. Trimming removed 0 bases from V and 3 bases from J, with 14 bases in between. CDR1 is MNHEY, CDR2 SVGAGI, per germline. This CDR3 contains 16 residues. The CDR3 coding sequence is TGTGCCAGCAGTTACTCCCCTTGGGCCGAATACACTGAAGCTTTCTTT. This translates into CASSYSPWAEYTEAFF.

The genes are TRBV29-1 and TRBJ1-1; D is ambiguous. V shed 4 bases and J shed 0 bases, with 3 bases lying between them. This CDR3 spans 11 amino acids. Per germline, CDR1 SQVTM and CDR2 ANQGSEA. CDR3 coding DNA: TGCAGCGTTGTTATGAACACTGAAGCTTTCTTT. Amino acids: CSVVMNTEAFF.

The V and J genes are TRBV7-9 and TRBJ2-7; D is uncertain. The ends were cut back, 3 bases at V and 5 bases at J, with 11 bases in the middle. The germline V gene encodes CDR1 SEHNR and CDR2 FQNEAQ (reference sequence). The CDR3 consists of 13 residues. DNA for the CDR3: TGTGCCAGCAGCTTTGAGGAGCTTGACGAGCAGTACTTC. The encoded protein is CASSFEELDEQYF.

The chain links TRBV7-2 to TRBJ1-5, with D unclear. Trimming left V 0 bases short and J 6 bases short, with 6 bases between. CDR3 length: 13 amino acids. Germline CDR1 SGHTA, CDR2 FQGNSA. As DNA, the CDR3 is TGTGCCAGCAGCTTAGCCTCAGGTCAGCCCCAGCATTTT. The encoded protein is CASSLASGQPQHF. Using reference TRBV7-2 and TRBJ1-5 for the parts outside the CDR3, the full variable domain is GAGVSQSPSNKVTEKGKDVELRCDPISGHTALYWYRQSLGQGLEFLIYFQGNSAPDKSGLPSDRFSAERTGGSVSTLTIQRTQQEDSAVYLCASSLASGQPQHFGDGTRLSIL.

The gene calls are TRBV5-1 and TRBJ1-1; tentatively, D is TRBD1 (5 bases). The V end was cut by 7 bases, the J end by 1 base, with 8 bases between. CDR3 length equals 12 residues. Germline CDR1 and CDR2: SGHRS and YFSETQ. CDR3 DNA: TGCGCCAGCGGCGGGGGGAACACTGAAGCTTTCTTT. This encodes CASGGGNTEAFF.

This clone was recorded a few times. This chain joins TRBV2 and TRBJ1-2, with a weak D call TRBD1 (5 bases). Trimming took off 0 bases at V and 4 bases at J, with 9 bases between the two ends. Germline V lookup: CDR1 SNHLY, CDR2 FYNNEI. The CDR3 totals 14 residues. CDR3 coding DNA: TGTGCCAGCAGTGAAGCGCTCAGGGCCTATGGCTACACCTTC. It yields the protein CASSEALRAYGYTF.

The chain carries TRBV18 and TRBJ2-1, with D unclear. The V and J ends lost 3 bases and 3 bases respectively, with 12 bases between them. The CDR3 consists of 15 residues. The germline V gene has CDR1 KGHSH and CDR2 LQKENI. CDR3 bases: TGTGCCAGCTCACCTCTCCCACAGAACTACAATGAGCAGTTCTTC. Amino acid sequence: CASSPLPQNYNEQFF.

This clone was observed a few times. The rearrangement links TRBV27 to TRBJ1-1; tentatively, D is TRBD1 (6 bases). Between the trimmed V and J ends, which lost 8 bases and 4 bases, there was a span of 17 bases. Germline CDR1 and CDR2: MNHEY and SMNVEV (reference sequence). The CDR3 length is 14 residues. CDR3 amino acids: CASRAGGLVTEAFF. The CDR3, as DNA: TGTGCCAGCCGCGCTGGGGGCCTTGTCACTGAAGCTTTCTTT.

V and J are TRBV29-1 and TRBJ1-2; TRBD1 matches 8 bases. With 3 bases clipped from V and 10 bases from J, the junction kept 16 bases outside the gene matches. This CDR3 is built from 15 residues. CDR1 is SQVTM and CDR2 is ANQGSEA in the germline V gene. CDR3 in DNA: TGCAGCGTTGAGGACAGGGTAGCCCCGAGGGATTACTACACCTTC. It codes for CSVEDRVAPRDYYTF.

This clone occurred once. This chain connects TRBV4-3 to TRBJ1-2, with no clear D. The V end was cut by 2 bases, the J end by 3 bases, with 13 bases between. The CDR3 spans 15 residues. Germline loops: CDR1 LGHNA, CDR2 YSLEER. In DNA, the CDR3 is TGCGCCAGCAGCCAAAGGCGAGGCGCGGACTATGGCTACACCTTC. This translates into CASSQRRGADYGYTF.

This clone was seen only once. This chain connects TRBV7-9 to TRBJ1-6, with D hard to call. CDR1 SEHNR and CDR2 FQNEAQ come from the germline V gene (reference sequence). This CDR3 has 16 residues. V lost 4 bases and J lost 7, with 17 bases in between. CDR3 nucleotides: TGTGCCAGCAGCTCCCTACCACCACAGACCAATTCACCCCTCCACTTT. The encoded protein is CASSSLPPQTNSPLHF.

CDR3 amino acids: CASSTSEGVEQYF. CDR3 coding DNA: TGTGCCAGCAGCACCTCTGAGGGGGTCGAGCAGTACTTC. This chain links TRBV9 with TRBJ2-7; TRBD1 is a possible D gene (6 bases). The V end was cut by 4 bases, the J end by 6 bases, with 14 bases between. CDR1 is SGDLS and CDR2 is YYNGEE in the germline V gene. This CDR3 contains 13 residues.

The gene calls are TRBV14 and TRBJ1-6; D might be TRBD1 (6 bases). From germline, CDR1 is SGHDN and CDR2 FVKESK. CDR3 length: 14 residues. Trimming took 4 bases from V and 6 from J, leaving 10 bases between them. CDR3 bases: TGTGCCAGCAGCCCGGACAGAGTTAATTCACCCCTCCACTTT. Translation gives CASSPDRVNSPLHF.

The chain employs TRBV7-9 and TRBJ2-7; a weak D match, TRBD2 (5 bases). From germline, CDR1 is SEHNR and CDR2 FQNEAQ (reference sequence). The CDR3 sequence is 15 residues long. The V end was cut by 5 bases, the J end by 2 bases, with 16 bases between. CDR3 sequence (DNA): TGTGCCAGCAGCCACCCCGGGGTAACCCCCTACGAGCAGTACTTC. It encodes CASSHPGVTPYEQYF.

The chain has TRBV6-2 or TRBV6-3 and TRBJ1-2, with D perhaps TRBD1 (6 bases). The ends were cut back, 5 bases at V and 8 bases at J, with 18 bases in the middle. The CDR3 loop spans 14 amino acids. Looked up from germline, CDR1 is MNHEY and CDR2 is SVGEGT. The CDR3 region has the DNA TGTGCCAGCAGTACACGGACAGTCGCAGGAGGCTACACCTTC. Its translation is CASSTRTVAGGYTF.

The CDR3 here is CASSYTDNSPLHF. The CDR3 DNA sequence: TGTGCCAGCAGCTATACGGATAATTCACCCCTCCACTTT. The rearrangement links TRBV7-6 to TRBJ1-6; D not resolved. This CDR3 is built from 13 residues. Germline CDR1 and CDR2: SGHVS and FNYEAQ. V was cut by 4 bases and J by 5 bases, with 6 bases left in between. Variable domain in full (rest from reference TRBV7-6 and TRBJ1-6): GAGVSQSPRYKVTKRGQDVALRCDPISGHVSLYWYRQALGQGPEFLTYFNYEAQQDKSGLPNDRFSAERPEGSISTLTIQRTEQRDSAMYRCASSYTDNSPLHFGNGTRLTVT.

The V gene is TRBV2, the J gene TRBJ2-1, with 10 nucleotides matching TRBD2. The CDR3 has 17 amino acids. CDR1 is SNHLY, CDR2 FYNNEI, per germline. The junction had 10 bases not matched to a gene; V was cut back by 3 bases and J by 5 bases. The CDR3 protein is CASSDTLGLALHNEQFF. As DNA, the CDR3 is TGTGCCAGCAGTGACACCCTGGGACTAGCGCTCCACAATGAGCAGTTCTTC.

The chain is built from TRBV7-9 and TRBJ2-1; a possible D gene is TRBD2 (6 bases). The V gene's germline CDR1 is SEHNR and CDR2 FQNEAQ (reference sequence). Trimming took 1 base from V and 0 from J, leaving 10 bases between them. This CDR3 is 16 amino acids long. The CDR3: CASSLGRGSSYNEQFF. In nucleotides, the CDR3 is TGTGCCAGCAGCTTAGGTCGGGGGAGCTCCTACAATGAGCAGTTCTTC.

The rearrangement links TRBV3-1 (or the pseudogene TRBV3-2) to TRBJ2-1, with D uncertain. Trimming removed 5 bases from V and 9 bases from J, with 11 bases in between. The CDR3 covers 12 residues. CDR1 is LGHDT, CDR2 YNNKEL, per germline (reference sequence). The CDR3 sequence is CASSSRVSEQFF. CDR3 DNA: TGTGCCAGCAGCTCCCGGGTGTCTGAGCAGTTCTTC.

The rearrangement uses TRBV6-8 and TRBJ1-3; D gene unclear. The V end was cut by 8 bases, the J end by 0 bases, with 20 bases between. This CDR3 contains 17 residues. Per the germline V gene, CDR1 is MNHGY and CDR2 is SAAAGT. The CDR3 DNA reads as TGTGCCAGCGGCTACCCCCGCCGGGATTGCTCTGGAAACACCATATATTTT. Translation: CASGYPRRDCSGNTIYF.

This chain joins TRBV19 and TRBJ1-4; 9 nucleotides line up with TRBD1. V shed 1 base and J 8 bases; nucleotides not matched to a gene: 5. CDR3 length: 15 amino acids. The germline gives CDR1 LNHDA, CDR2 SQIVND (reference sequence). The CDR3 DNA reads TGTGCCAGTAGTATAGTCCCCGGGACAGGGGAAAAACTGTTTTTT. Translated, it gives CASSIVPGTGEKLFF. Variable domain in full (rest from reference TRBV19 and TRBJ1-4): DGGITQSPKYLFRKEGQNVTLSCEQNLNHDAMYWYRQDPGQGLRLIYYSQIVNDFQKGDIAEGYSVSREKKESFPLTVTSAQKNPTAFYLCASSIVPGTGEKLFFGSGTQLSVL.

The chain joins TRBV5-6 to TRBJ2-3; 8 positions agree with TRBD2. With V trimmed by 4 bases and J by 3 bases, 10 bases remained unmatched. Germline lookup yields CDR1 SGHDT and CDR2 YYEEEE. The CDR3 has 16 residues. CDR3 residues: CASSVPRGGMTDTQYF. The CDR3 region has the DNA TGTGCCAGCAGCGTCCCCCGGGGGGGCATGACAGATACGCAGTATTTT.

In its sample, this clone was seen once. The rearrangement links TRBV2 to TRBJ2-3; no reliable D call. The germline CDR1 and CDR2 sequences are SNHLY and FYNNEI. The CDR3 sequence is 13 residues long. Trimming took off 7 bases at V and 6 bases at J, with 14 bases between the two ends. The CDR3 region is CASNKREKDTQYF. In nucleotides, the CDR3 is TGTGCCAGCAATAAGAGAGAGAAGGATACGCAGTATTTT.

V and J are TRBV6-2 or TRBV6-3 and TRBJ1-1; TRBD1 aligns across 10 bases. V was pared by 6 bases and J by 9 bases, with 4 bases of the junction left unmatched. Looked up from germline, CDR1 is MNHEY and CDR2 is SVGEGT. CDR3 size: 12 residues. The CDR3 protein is CASSQDRGQAFF. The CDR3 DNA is TGTGCCAGCAGCCAAGACAGGGGGCAAGCTTTCTTT.

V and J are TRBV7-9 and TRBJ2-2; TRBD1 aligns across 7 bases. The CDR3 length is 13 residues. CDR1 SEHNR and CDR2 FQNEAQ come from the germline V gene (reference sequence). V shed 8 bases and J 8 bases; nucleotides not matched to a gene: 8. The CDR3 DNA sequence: TGTGCCAGCGACAGGGCAAGAGGTGGGGAGCTGTTTTTT. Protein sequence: CASDRARGGELFF.